Shown below are 6 T cell receptor beta chains from a single sample sequenced in a study of blood T cell repertoires in COVID-19. TCRdb's table, derived via immunoSEQ multiplex PCR, lists solely in-frame clones and lacks some. The sample consists of approximately 170,000 clones, 65% to 85% of them appearing once. Source material: peripheral blood. The receptors were gathered from a man in his sixties with active or convalescent COVID-19.

The chain links TRBV5-5 to TRBJ1-6; D gene uncertain. Looked up from germline, CDR1 is SGHKS and CDR2 is YYEKEE (reference sequence). V was pared by 4 bases and J by 6 bases, with 14 bases between. CDR3 length equals 15 residues. DNA for the CDR3: TGTGCCAGCAGCCACGGGGTGCTTAGTAATTCACCCCTCCACTTT. Protein: CASSHGVLSNSPLHF.

The rearrangement links TRBV28 to TRBJ1-3; TRBD1 aligns across 8 bases. Per germline, CDR1 MDHEN and CDR2 SYDVKM. Losses at the gene ends were 8 bases for V and 5 bases for J; bases not matched to a gene: 5. This CDR3 has 13 amino acids. As DNA, the CDR3 is TGTGCCAGCCGACAGGGGACGAGAAACACCATATATTTT. This gives the protein CASRQGTRNTIYF.

This chain uses TRBV15 with TRBJ2-5; 7 positions match TRBD1. CDR3 length: 14 residues. CDR1 LNHNV and CDR2 YYDKDF come from the germline V gene (reference sequence). The V gene end was trimmed by 5 bases and the J gene end by 2 bases; junction bases not matched to a gene: 5. The DNA for the CDR3 is TGTGCCACCAGCCACAGGGGCTTACAAGAGACCCAGTACTTC. It specifies CATSHRGLQETQYF.

The V gene is TRBV6-5, the J gene TRBJ2-7; possible D gene TRBD2, 5 bases. This CDR3 is 12 amino acids long. Germline loops: CDR1 MNHEY, CDR2 SVGAGI. V was clipped by 6 bases and J by 1 base, with 7 bases between them. The CDR3 nucleotides are TGTGCCAGCAGCACTAGATCCTACGAGCAGTACTTC. It translates to CASSTRSYEQYF.

The rearrangement uses TRBV2 and TRBJ2-2, with D tentatively TRBD1 (5 bases). The length of the CDR3 is 15 residues. Trimming stripped 6 bases from V and 0 bases from J, with 11 bases between. The germline V gene encodes CDR1 SNHLY and CDR2 FYNNEI. The CDR3 is CASSFGHTNTGELFF. CDR3 sequence (DNA): TGTGCCAGCAGCTTCGGACATACGAACACCGGGGAGCTGTTTTTT. The complete variable domain, with remaining parts taken from reference TRBV2 and TRBJ2-2, reads EPEVTQTPSHQVTQMGQEVILRCVPISNHLYFYWYRQILGQKVEFLVSFYNNEISEKSEIFDDQFSVERPDGSNFTLKIRSTKLEDSAMYFCASSFGHTNTGELFFGEGSRLTVL.

This clone was seen once. CDR3 residues: CASSSGTGQETQYF. In DNA form, the CDR3 reads TGCGCCAGCAGCTCCGGGACAGGTCAAGAGACCCAGTACTTC. This chain links TRBV5-1 with TRBJ2-5; 8 bases fit TRBD1. Germline lookup yields CDR1 SGHRS and CDR2 YFSETQ. There are 14 residues in the CDR3. The trim removed 3 bases at V and 2 bases at J, leaving 3 bases unmatched.